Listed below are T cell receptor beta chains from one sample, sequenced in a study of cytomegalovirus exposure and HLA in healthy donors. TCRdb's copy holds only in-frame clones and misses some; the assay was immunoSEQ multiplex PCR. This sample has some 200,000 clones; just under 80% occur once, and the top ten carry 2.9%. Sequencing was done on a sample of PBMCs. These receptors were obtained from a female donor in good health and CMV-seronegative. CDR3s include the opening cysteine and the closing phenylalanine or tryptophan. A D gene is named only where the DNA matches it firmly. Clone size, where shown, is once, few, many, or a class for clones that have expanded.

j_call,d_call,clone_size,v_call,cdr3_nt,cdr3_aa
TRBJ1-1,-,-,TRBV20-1,TGCAGTGCCCCAGGGCCTGTTCGAGCTTTCTTT,CSAPGPVRAFF
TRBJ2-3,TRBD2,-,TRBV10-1,TGCGCCAGCAGTGAAAGGCCTAGCGGGGGTGGTACAGATACGCAGTATTTT,CASSERPSGGGTDTQYF
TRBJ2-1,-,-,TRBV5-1,TGCGCCAGCAGCTTGGCTCTAGTCTCCTACAATGAGCAGTTCTTC,CASSLALVSYNEQFF
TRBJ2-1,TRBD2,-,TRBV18,TGTGCCAGCTCACCATTCGCGGGGGCCTACAATGAGCAGTTCTTC,CASSPFAGAYNEQFF
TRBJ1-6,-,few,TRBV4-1,TGCGCCAGCAAGGTGACATTCAGGGATAATTCACCCCTCCACTTT,CASKVTFRDNSPLHF
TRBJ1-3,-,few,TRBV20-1,TGCAGTGCTCCTATCGGTGACACCATATATTTT,CSAPIGDTIYF
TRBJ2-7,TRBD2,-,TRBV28,TGTGCCAGCCAATTAGCGGGAGGGACCTACGAGCAGTACTTC,CASQLAGGTYEQYF
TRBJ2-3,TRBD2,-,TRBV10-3,TGTGCCATCAGTGAGGGGACAGGGGAAACCGGGACTAGCGGGGGGTATCAAGATACGCAGTATTTT,CAISEGTGETGTSGGYQDTQYF
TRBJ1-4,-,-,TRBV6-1,TGTGCCAGCAGATTTAGCCCAGCAACTAATGAAAAACTGTTTTTT,CASRFSPATNEKLFF
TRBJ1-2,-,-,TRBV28,TGTGCCAGCCGGTCGTACGGCTACACCTTC,CASRSYGYTF
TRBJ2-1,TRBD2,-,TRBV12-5,TGTGCTAGTGGTTTGGTACAGAGCGGGGGGGTTGATGAGCAGTTCTTC,CASGLVQSGGVDEQFF
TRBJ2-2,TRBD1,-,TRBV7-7,TGTGCCAGCAGCTTAGATGCAGGGGGTAGCACCGGGGAGCTGTTTTTT,CASSLDAGGSTGELFF
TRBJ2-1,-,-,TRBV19,TGTGCCAGTAGTGCCGCGGGGTGGAATGAGCAGTTCTTC,CASSAAGWNEQFF
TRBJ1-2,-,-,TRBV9,TGTGCCAGCAGCGTAGTTTCGGGGGACGGCTACACCTTC,CASSVVSGDGYTF
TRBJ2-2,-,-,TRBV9,TGTGCCAGCAGCGTTTTACTCCAGGGTTCCGGGGAGCTGTTTTTT,CASSVLLQGSGELFF
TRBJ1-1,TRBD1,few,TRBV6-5,TGTGCCAGCAGATCCCGGGACAGGGGAATCACTGAAGCTTTCTTT,CASRSRDRGITEAFF
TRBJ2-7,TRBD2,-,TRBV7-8,TGTGCCAGCAGCCTAGCGGGAGGTTCTTCCTACGAGCAGTACTTC,CASSLAGGSSYEQYF
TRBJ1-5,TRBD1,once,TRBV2,TGTGCCAGCCGGGACAGGGTTGGCAATCAGCCCCAGCATTTT,CASRDRVGNQPQHF
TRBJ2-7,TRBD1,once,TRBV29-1,TGCAGCGCCGTGGACAGGGACTACGAGCAGTACTTC,CSAVDRDYEQYF
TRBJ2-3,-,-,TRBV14,TGTGCCAGCAGCAGACGATCCAGGGAATACACAGATACGCAGTATTTT,CASSRRSREYTDTQYF
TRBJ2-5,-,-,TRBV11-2,TGTGCCAGCAGACGCGATGGACTGCCCCAAGAGGCCCAGTACTTC,CASRRDGLPQEAQYF
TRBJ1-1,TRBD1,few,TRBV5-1,TGCGCCAGCAGCTCGGGACAGGTGAACACTGAAGCTTTCTTT,CASSSGQVNTEAFF
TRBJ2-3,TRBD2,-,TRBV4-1,TGCGCCAGCAGCCAAGATGGCAGCGGGGCCGCAGATACGCAGTATTTT,CASSQDGSGAADTQYF
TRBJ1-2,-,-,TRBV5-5,TGTGCCAGCAGCTCAGGGGCTGACTATGGCTACACCTTC,CASSSGADYGYTF
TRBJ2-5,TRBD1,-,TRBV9,TGTGCCAGCAGCGTAGGACAGGGTAGGAAGGAGACCCAGTACTTC,CASSVGQGRKETQYF
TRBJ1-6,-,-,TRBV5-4,TGTGCCAGCAGCTTGGCTCATAGCTCCTATAATTCACCCCTCCACTTT,CASSLAHSSYNSPLHF
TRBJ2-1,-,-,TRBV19,TGTGCCAGTAGTATAGGTTCGGGAGCTCCCTACAATGAGCAGTTCTTC,CASSIGSGAPYNEQFF
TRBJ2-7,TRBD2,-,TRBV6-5,TGTGCCAGCAGTAGGGCGGGAGGGTCCTACGAGCAGTACTTC,CASSRAGGSYEQYF
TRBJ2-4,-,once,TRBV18,TGTGCCAGCTCACCACCAGGACTGGGGGGAGAGGGAGCCAAAAACATTCAGTACTTC,CASSPPGLGGEGAKNIQYF
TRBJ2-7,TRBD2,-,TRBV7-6,TGTGCCAGCAGCAGTCCCTCACTAGCGAATTACGAGCAGTACTTC,CASSSPSLANYEQYF
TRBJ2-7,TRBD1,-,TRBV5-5,TGTGCCAGCGGCTTGGGACAGGGTAGGGTGGGCTCCTACGAGCAGTACTTC,CASGLGQGRVGSYEQYF
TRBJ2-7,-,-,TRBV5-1,TGCGCCAGCAGCTTGCTAGGATCCAGCTCCTACGAGCAGTACTTC,CASSLLGSSSYEQYF
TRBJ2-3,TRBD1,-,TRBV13,TGTGCCAGCAGCTTCCTCGGGACAGGGCTCGAGGGTTTAAGCACAGATACGCAGTATTTT,CASSFLGTGLEGLSTDTQYF
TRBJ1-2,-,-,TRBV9,TGTGCCAGCAGCGTAGCTTTCGAGAACCCCAACTATGGCTACACCTTC,CASSVAFENPNYGYTF
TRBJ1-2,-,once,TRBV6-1,TGTGCCAGCAGTGAAAACAGAGACTATGGCGGCTACACCTTC,CASSENRDYGGYTF
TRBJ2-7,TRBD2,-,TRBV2,TGTGCCAGCAAGAGTCGAAGCGGGAGTAGTTACGAGCAGTACTTC,CASKSRSGSSYEQYF
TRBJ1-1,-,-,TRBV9,TGTGCCAGCAGCGGGAGGTTCGAGAACACTGAAGCTTTCTTT,CASSGRFENTEAFF
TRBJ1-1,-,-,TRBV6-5,TGTGCCAGCAGTTTCAGACAGAGCGTCACTGAAGCTTTCTTT,CASSFRQSVTEAFF
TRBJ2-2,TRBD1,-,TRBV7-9,TGTGCCAGCAGCCCCCGACAGGGGACGAACACCGGGGAGCTGTTTTTT,CASSPRQGTNTGELFF
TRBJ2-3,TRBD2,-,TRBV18,TGTGCCAGCTCACCACAAGCGGGAGGTTCAGATACGCAGTATTTT,CASSPQAGGSDTQYF
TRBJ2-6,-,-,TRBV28,TGTGCCAGCAGTGGGGGCAGCTCTGCCTACTCTGGGGCCAACGTCCTGACTTTC,CASSGGSSAYSGANVLTF
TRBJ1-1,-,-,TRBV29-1,TGCAGCGTTGCCGGGACTTCTGAGAGAACTGAAGCTTTCTTT,CSVAGTSERTEAFF
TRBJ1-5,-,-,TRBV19,TGTGCCAGTAGTATAAAAGGGGCTAGCAATCAGCCCCAGCATTTT,CASSIKGASNQPQHF
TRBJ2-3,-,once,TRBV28,TGTGCCAGCAGTACCCTGGGGCTCACAGATACGCAGTATTTT,CASSTLGLTDTQYF
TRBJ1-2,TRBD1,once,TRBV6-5,TGTGCCACGGGACAGATAAACTATGGCTACACCTTC,CATGQINYGYTF
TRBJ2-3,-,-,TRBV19,TGTGCCAGTAGTCCCTGGGGCAGGGAAGATACGCAGTATTTT,CASSPWGREDTQYF
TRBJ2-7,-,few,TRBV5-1,TGCGCCAGCAGCTTGGAATGGGGAGGTCAGGGCGAGCAGTACTTC,CASSLEWGGQGEQYF
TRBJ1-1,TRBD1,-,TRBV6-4,TGTGCCAGCAGTGAAAAACAGGGGATGAACACTGAAGCTTTCTTT,CASSEKQGMNTEAFF
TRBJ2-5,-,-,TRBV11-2,TGTGCCAGCAGCTTTCGCGGGAATGACCAAGAGACCCAGTACTTC,CASSFRGNDQETQYF